Described below is a single TCR beta chain sequence and its context. Its antigen is as yet unknown. Axillary draining lymph nodes of breast cancer patients supplied the node samples. This entry is derived from a study of breast tumors, draining lymph nodes, adjacent tissues. Notes on the study in general: Compared with lymph nodes, tumors were less diverse; compared with nontumor tissue, more. Data only fit, rather than demonstrated, lymph node origin of most tumor T cells.

TCRdb analysed the multiplex PCR reads with MiXCR anew, one entry per CDR3 protein. This table has some 130,000 distinct CDR3 sequences, around 24% appearing once. The CDR3 length is 16 residues. V lost 5 bases to trimming and J lost 5 bases, with 20 bases between them. Germline assignment: CDR1 SGHVS and CDR2 FQNEAQ. Specimen: axillary lymph node tissue. This chain links TRBV7-8 with TRBJ2-3; D might be TRBD2 (6 bases). The sequence derives from a female donor with breast cancer. Some clones in this sample may be carry-over from other donors' samples. CDR3 loop: CASSQWIAAQRDTQYF. In DNA form, the CDR3 reads TGTGCCAGCAGCCAATGGATAGCGGCTCAACGAGATACGCAGTATTTT.